This T cell receptor beta chain is from a study of a mutant IDH1 vaccine in newly diagnosed glioma. Study in general: Administration of eight vaccinations to patients took place in weeks 1, 3, 5, 7, 11, 15, 19, 23. Vaccine dosing followed radiotherapy by 4-6 weeks, or accompanied temozolomide cycles.

This CDR3 comprises 14 residues. Germline CDR1 is MDHEN and CDR2 is SYDVKM. Trimming took 1 base from V and 6 from J, leaving 10 bases between them. Of note for this clone: Its antigen is unidentified.

Clones were read by immunoSEQ multiplex PCR, and TCRdb kept only the in-frame ones, dropping some. The sample lists roughly 110,000 clones, roughly 90% seen once, with roughly 0.57% in the top ten. Time point indicated: week 11, during vaccination. Each dose of the vaccine consisted of 300 ug of mutant IDH1 20-mer peptide, with topical imiquimod. This chain joins TRBV28 and TRBJ1-5; D ambiguous. The sequencing here drew on PBMCs, taken from a glioma patient whose treatment included an IDH1 peptide vaccine. This sequence originates from a woman in her forties or fifties with glioma. CDR3 DNA: TGTGCCAGCAGTTTATTATACGGACTTCAGCCCCAGCATTTT. Residues: CASSLLYGLQPQHF.